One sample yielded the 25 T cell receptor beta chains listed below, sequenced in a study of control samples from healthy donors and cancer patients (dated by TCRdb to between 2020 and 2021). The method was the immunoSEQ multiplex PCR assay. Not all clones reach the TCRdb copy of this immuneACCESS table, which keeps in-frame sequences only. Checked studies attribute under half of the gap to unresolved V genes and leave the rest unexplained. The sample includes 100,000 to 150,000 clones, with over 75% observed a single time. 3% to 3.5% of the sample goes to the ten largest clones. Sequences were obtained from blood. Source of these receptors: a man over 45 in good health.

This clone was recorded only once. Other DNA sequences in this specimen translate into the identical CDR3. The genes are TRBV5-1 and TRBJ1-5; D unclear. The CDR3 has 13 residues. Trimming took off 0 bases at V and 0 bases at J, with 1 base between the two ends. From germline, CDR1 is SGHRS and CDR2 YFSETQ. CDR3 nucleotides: TGCGCCAGCAGCTTGGGTAGCAATCAGCCCCAGCATTTT. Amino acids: CASSLGSNQPQHF.

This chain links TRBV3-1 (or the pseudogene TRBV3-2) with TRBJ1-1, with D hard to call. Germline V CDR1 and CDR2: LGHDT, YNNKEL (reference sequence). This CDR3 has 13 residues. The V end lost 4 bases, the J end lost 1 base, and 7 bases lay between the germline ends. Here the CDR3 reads CASSLVRNTEAFF. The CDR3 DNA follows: TGTGCCAGCAGCCTTGTAAGGAACACTGAAGCTTTCTTT.

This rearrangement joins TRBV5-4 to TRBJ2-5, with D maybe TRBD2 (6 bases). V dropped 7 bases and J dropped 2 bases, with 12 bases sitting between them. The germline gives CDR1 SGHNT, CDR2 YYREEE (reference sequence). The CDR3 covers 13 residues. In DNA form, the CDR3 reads TGTGCCAGCGGCCGCGGGATACAAGAGACCCAGTACTTC. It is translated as CASGRGIQETQYF.

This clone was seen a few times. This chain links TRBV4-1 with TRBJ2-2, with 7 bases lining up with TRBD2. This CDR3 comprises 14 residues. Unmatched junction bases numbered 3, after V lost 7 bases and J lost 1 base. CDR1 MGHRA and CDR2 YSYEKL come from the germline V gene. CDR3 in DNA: TGCGCCAGCACCTCGGGGGGGAACACCGGGGAGCTGTTTTTT. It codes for CASTSGGNTGELFF.

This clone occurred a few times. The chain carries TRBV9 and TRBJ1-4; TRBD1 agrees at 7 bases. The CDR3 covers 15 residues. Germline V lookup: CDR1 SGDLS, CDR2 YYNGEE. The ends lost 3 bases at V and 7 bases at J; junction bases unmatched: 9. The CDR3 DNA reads TGTGCCAGCAGCGCCGGAACCCGGGACAGTGAAAAACTGTTTTTT. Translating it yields CASSAGTRDSEKLFF. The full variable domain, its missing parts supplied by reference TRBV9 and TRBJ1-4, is DSGVTQTPKHLITATGQRVTLRCSPRSGDLSVYWYQQSLDQGLQFLIQYYNGEERAKGNILERFSAQQFPDLHSELNLSSLELGDSALYFCASSAGTRDSEKLFFGSGTQLSVL.

The CDR3 loop is CASSRGTSGQSDTQYF. As DNA, the CDR3 is TGCGCCAGCAGCAGAGGGACTAGCGGGCAATCAGATACGCAGTATTTT. The rearrangement links TRBV5-1 to TRBJ2-3; 12 nucleotides match TRBD2. V gave up 4 bases and J gave up 4 bases; unmatched junction bases: 7. The CDR3 consists of 16 residues. The germline gives CDR1 SGHRS, CDR2 YFSETQ.

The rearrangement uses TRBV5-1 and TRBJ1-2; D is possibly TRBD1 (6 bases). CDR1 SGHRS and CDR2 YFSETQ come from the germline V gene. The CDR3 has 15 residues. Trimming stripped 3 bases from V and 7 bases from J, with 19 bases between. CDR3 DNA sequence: TGCGCCAGCAGCTCCCAATTAGCAGGGGAGGGTGGCTACACCTTC. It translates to CASSSQLAGEGGYTF.

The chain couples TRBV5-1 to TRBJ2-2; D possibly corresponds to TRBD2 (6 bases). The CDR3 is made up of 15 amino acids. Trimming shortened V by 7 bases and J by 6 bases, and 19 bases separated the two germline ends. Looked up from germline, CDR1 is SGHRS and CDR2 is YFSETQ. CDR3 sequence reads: CASQAGTAAAGELFF. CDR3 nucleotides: TGCGCCAGCCAGGCGGGGACTGCCGCCGCCGGGGAGCTGTTTTTT.

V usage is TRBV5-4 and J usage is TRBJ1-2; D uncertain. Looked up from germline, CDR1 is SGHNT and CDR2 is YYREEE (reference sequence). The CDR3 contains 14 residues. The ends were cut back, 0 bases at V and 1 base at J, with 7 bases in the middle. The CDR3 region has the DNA TGTGCCAGCAGCTTGGAATTCGGTAACTATGGCTACACCTTC. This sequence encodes CASSLEFGNYGYTF.

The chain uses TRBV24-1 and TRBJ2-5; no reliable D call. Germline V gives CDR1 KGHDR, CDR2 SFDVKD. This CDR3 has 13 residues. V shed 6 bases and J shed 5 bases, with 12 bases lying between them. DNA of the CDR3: TGTGCCACCAGTCAGACACCCCAGGAGACCCAGTACTTC. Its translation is CATSQTPQETQYF.

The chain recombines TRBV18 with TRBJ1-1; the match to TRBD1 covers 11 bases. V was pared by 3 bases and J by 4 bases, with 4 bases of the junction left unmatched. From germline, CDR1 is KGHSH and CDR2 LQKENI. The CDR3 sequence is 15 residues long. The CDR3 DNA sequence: TGTGCCAGCTCACCTAGGACAGGGGGCATCACTGAAGCTTTCTTT. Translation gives CASSPRTGGITEAFF. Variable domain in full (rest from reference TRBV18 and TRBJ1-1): NAGVMQNPRHLVRRRGQEARLRCSPMKGHSHVYWYRQLPEEGLKFMVYLQKENIIDESGMPKERFSAEFPKEGPSILRIQQVVRGDSAAYFCASSPRTGGITEAFFGQGTRLTVV.

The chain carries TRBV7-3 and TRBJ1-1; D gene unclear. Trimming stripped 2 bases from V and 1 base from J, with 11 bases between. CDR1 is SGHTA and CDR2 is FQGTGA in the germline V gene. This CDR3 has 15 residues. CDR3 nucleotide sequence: TGTGCCAGCAGCTTAGAGGGCGAACGGAACACTGAAGCTTTCTTT. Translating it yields CASSLEGERNTEAFF.

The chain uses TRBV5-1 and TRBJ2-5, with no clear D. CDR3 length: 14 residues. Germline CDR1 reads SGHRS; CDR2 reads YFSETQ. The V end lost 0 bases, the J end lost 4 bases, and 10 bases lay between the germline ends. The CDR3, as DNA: TGCGCCAGCAGCTTGGGTCACCTCGGAGAGACCCAGTACTTC. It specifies CASSLGHLGETQYF.

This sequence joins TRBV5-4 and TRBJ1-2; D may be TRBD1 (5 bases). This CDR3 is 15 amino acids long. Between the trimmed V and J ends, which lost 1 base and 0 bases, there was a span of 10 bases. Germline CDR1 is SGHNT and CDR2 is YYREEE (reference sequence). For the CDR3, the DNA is TGTGCCAGCAGCTTGTTGACAGCCGCTAACTATGGCTACACCTTC. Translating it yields CASSLLTAANYGYTF.

CDR3 nucleotides: TGTGCCATCAGTGTGGGTGCTGAAGCTTTCTTT. Translated, it gives CAISVGAEAFF. The V gene is TRBV10-3, the J gene TRBJ1-1, with D hard to call. V was clipped by 4 bases and J by 6 bases, with 6 bases between them. The germline V gene has CDR1 ENHRY and CDR2 SYGVKD. The CDR3 runs to 11 residues.

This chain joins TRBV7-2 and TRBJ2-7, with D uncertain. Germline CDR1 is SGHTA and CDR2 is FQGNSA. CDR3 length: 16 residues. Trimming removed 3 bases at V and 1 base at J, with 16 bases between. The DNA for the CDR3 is TGTGCCAGCAGCTTCTATAATCCGGCCGGGTCCTACGAGCAGTACTTC. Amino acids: CASSFYNPAGSYEQYF.

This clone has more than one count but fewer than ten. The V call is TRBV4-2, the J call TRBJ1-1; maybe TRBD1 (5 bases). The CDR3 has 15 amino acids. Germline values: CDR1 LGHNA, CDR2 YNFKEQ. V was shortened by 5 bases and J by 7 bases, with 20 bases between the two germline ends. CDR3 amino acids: CASSSPTLVGGEAFF. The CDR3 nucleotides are TGTGCCAGCAGCTCACCTACCCTAGTTGGGGGTGAAGCTTTCTTT.

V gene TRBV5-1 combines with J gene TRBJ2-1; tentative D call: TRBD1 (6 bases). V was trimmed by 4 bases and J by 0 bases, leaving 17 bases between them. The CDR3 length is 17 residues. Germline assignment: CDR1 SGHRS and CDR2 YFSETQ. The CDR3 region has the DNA TGCGCCAGCAGCCAGGGACACCAGATGAGCTCCTACAATGAGCAGTTCTTC. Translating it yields CASSQGHQMSSYNEQFF.

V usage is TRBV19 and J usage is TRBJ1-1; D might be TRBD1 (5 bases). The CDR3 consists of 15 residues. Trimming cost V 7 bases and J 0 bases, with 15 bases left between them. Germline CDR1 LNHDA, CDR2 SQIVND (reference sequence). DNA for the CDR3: TGTGCCAGTAAGGGGCAGCACCTGATGAACACTGAAGCTTTCTTT. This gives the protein CASKGQHLMNTEAFF.

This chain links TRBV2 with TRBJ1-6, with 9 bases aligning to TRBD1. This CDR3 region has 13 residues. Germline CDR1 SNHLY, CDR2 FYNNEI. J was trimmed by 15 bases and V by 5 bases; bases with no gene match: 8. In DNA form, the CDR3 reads TGTGCCAGCAGTCCTCTTAACAGGGGGCTCCTCCACTTT. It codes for CASSPLNRGLLHF. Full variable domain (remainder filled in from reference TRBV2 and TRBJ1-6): EPEVTQTPSHQVTQMGQEVILRCVPISNHLYFYWYRQILGQKVEFLVSFYNNEISEKSEIFDDQFSVERPDGSNFTLKIRSTKLEDSAMYFCASSPLNRGLLHFGNGTRLTVT.

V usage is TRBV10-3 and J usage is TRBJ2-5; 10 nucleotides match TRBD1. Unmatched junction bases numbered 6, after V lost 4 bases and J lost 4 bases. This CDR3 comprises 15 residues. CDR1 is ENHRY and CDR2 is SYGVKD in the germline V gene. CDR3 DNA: TGTGCCATCAGTGGGGGGGACAGGGGAGGAGAGACCCAGTACTTC. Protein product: CAISGGDRGGETQYF.

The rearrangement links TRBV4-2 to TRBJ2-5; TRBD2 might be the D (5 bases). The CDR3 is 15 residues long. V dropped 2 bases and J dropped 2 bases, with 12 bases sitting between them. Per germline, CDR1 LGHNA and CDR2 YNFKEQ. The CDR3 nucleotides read TGTGCCAGCAGCCAATCTGGACTGGAACAAGAGACCCAGTACTTC. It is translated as CASSQSGLEQETQYF.

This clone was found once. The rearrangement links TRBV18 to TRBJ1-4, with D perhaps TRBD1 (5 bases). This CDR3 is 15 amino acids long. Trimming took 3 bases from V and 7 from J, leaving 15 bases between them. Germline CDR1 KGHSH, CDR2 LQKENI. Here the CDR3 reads CASSPAGNSGEKLFF. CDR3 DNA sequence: TGTGCCAGCTCACCCGCAGGGAATTCCGGTGAAAAACTGTTTTTT.

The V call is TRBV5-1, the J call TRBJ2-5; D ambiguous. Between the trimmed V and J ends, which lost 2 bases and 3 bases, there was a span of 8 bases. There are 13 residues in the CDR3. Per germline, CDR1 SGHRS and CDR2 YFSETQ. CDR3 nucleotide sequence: TGCGCCAGCAGCTTCTCCGACAAAGAGACCCAGTACTTC. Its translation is CASSFSDKETQYF.

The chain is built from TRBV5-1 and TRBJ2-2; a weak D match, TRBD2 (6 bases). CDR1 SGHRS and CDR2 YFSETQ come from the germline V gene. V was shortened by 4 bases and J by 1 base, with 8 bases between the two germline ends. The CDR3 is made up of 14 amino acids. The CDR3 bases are TGCGCCAGCAGCCCCGGGAGGAACACCGGGGAGCTGTTTTTT. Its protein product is CASSPGRNTGELFF.